The next 29 T cell receptor beta chains were all read from a single sample in a study of OX40 agonist ivuxolimab in advanced cancers. Sequenced by immunoSEQ multiplex PCR; TCRdb stores in-frame clones only, minus some. The table includes around 62,000 clones, 88% detected once. This sample comprised CD4+ or CD8+ T cells sorted from blood, obtained in a trial of the OX40 agonist ivuxolimab. Receptor source: an adult with an advanced solid tumor such as melanoma, head and neck, liver or kidney cancer.

The CDR3 coding sequence is TGCGCCAGCAGCCGACTAGCGGGGCTGAACACCGGGGAGCTGTTTTTT. Translated, it gives CASSRLAGLNTGELFF. The chain has TRBV5-1 and TRBJ2-2; 11 nucleotides line up with TRBD2. Looked up from germline, CDR1 is SGHRS and CDR2 is YFSETQ. J was trimmed by 1 base and V by 4 bases; bases with no gene match: 3. This CDR3 has 16 residues.

The V and J genes are TRBV7-9 and TRBJ2-7; D call uncertain. Trimming stripped 2 bases from V and 5 bases from J, with 16 bases between. Germline V CDR1 and CDR2: SEHNR, FQNEAQ (reference sequence). The CDR3 has 15 amino acids. CDR3: CASSLFLLGRDEQYF. The CDR3 DNA reads as TGTGCCAGCAGCTTATTTTTGTTGGGCCGGGACGAGCAGTACTTC.

The rearrangement links TRBV19 to TRBJ1-5, with D possibly being TRBD1 (6 bases). Between the trimmed V and J ends, which lost 6 bases and 9 bases, there was a span of 15 bases. Germline CDR1 is LNHDA and CDR2 is SQIVND (reference sequence). This CDR3 comprises 13 residues. The CDR3 region is CASRPHRESPQHF. The CDR3 DNA sequence: TGTGCCAGTAGGCCCCACAGGGAATCGCCCCAGCATTTT.

The CDR3 reads CASSEWDPMTGELFF. In nucleotides, the CDR3 is TGTGCCAGCAGTGAATGGGACCCAATGACCGGGGAGCTGTTTTTT. The J gene is TRBJ2-2, the V gene TRBV2; D possibly matches TRBD1 or TRBD2 (5 bases each). Germline-derived CDR1 and CDR2 are SNHLY and FYNNEI. V lost 2 bases and J lost 5, with 12 bases in between. CDR3 length: 15 amino acids.

The V and J genes are TRBV6-5 and TRBJ2-1; D is unclear. Trimming took 0 bases from V and 9 from J, leaving 9 bases between them. The CDR3 spans 13 residues. Per germline, CDR1 MNHEY and CDR2 SVGAGI. In DNA form, the CDR3 reads TGTGCCAGCAGTTACTCATATGGTGGTGAGCAGTTCTTC. This codes for CASSYSYGGEQFF.

The V gene is TRBV15, the J gene TRBJ1-5; D is unclear. CDR3 length equals 14 residues. V shed 3 bases and J shed 2 bases, with 8 bases lying between them. Germline V gene lookup returns CDR1 LNHNV and CDR2 YYDKDF (reference sequence). CDR3 region: CATSRGSGNQPQHF. CDR3 DNA: TGTGCCACCAGCAGGGGTTCGGGCAATCAGCCCCAGCATTTT. The whole variable domain, filled in from reference TRBV15 and TRBJ1-5, reads DAMVIQNPRYQVTQFGKPVTLSCSQTLNHNVMYWYQQKSSQAPKLLFHYYDKDFNNEADTPDNFQSRRPNTSFCFLDIRSPGLGDTAMYLCATSRGSGNQPQHFGDGTRLSIL.

The gene calls are TRBV7-9 and TRBJ1-4; D is uncertain. CDR1 SEHNR and CDR2 FQNEAQ come from the germline V gene (reference sequence). The germline V and J ends were trimmed by 2 bases and 2 bases, with 6 bases remaining between them. CDR3 length: 14 amino acids. The CDR3 DNA reads as TGTGCCAGCAGCTTACAGGAGACTAATGAAAAACTGTTTTTT. It encodes CASSLQETNEKLFF.

The chain couples TRBV11-2 to TRBJ2-7; D ambiguous. Germline CDR1 SGHAT, CDR2 FQNNGV. V was shortened by 1 base and J by 4 bases, with 11 bases between the two germline ends. The CDR3 sequence is 14 residues long. CDR3 loop: CASSLVTSGYEQYF. The CDR3 bases are TGTGCCAGCAGCTTAGTGACGTCTGGTTACGAGCAGTACTTC. Together with reference TRBV11-2 and TRBJ2-7, the CDR3 gives the full variable domain: EAGVAQSPRYKIIEKRQSVAFWCNPISGHATLYWYQQILGQGPKLLIQFQNNGVVDDSQLPKDRFSAERLKGVDSTLKIQPAKLEDSAVYLCASSLVTSGYEQYFGPGTRLTVT.

This clone was recorded only once. V gene TRBV7-2 combines with J gene TRBJ1-2; D gene uncertain. V lost 4 bases, J lost 8 bases, and 14 bases lay in between. CDR3 length: 13 residues. The germline gives CDR1 SGHTA, CDR2 FQGNSA. The CDR3 reads CASSSTTVGGYTF. CDR3 sequence (DNA): TGTGCCAGCAGCTCCACAACAGTGGGGGGCTACACCTTC.

V is TRBV5-1 and J is TRBJ1-2; D may be TRBD1 (6 bases). Per the germline V gene, CDR1 is SGHRS and CDR2 is YFSETQ. The CDR3 has 14 amino acids. V lost 0 bases and J lost 6, with 12 bases in between. The CDR3 DNA is TGCGCCAGCAGCTTGGTGCAGGGGAAGGATGGCTACACCTTC. This encodes CASSLVQGKDGYTF.

The CDR3 DNA reads as TGTGCCAGCAGGATAATAGGGGACACTGAAGCTTTCTTT. It is translated as CASRIIGDTEAFF. The chain couples TRBV6-5 to TRBJ1-1; D is possibly TRBD1 (5 bases). The V end was cut by 6 bases, the J end by 3 bases, with 11 bases between. Germline-derived CDR1 and CDR2 are MNHEY and SVGAGI. The CDR3 consists of 13 residues.

The chain employs TRBV11-3 and TRBJ2-1; 7 bases agree with TRBD2. V lost 0 bases, J lost 5 bases, and 4 bases stayed unmatched. CDR1 and CDR2 (germline): SGHNT, YENEEA. This CDR3 has 15 amino acids. The CDR3 is CASSLDSGGHNEQFF. Written as DNA, the CDR3 is TGTGCCAGCAGCTTAGACTCGGGAGGACACAATGAGCAGTTCTTC. Filled out from reference TRBV11-3 and TRBJ2-1, the complete variable domain reads EAGVVQSPRYKIIEKKQPVAFWCNPISGHNTLYWYLQNLGQGPELLIRYENEEAVDDSQLPKDRFSAERLKGVDSTLKIQPAELGDSAVYLCASSLDSGGHNEQFFGPGTRLTVL.

This clone was seen only a few times. The chain joins TRBV7-9 to TRBJ2-3; D uncertain. Germline CDR1 is SEHNR and CDR2 is FQNEAQ (reference sequence). CDR3 size: 14 residues. Trimming took 5 bases from V and 2 from J, leaving 11 bases between them. CDR3 in amino acids: CASSPIGPTDTQYF. The CDR3 nucleotides are TGTGCCAGCAGCCCTATTGGGCCCACAGATACGCAGTATTTT.

This chain joins TRBV28 and TRBJ1-5; D is unclear. V was shortened by 4 bases and J by 7 bases, with 11 bases between the two germline ends. The CDR3 runs to 13 residues. CDR1 MDHEN and CDR2 SYDVKM come from the germline V gene. The CDR3 coding sequence is TGTGCCAGCAGTTGGGATGGGTCCCAGCCCCAGCATTTT. It yields the protein CASSWDGSQPQHF.

This chain connects TRBV29-1 to TRBJ2-3, with TRBD2 identical over 7 bases. V gave up 3 bases and J gave up 6 bases; unmatched junction bases: 21. Germline-derived CDR1 and CDR2 are SQVTM and ANQGSEA. The CDR3 loop spans 18 amino acids. CDR3 amino acids: CSVESGGDTGYGVDTQYF. The CDR3, as DNA: TGCAGCGTTGAGTCGGGGGGTGACACGGGCTATGGTGTTGATACGCAGTATTTT.

V is TRBV20-1 and J is TRBJ1-2, with a weak D call TRBD1 (5 bases). The germline V gene has CDR1 DFQATT and CDR2 SNEGSKA (reference sequence). Between the trimmed V and J ends, which lost 3 bases and 6 bases, there was a span of 8 bases. The CDR3 spans 11 residues. CDR3 in DNA: TGCAGTGCTAGGTCGACAGATGGCTACACCTTC. Translation: CSARSTDGYTF.

About this clone itself: The junction shows a germline mismatch at one end, possibly a read error. Other DNA sequences within the sample encode an identical CDR3. V is TRBV10-2 and J is TRBJ2-7; a weak D match, TRBD1 (6 bases). The germline V gene has CDR1 WSHSY and CDR2 SAAADI. The CDR3 runs to 15 residues. This chain's CDR3 is CASSPNQGSSYEQYF. In DNA form, the CDR3 reads TGCGCCAGCAGTCCCAATCAGGGGTCCTCCTATGAGCAGTACTTC.

About this clone: A read error may account for a junction end that differs from germline. The CDR3 spells CASSNQAVNLPQHF. As DNA, the CDR3 is TGTGCCAGTAGTAATCAAGCGGTTAATCTGCCCCAGCATTTT. The genes are TRBV19 and TRBJ1-5; unclear D gene. This CDR3 has 14 amino acids. Germline V gene lookup returns CDR1 LNHDA and CDR2 SQIVND (reference sequence).

As to this clone: Compared with germline, one end of the junction differs, possibly owing to a read error. The chain couples TRBV7-9 to TRBJ2-2, with TRBD1 matching over 8 bases. This CDR3 spans 15 amino acids. Germline V gene lookup returns CDR1 SEHNR and CDR2 FQNEAQ (reference sequence). CDR3 protein: CASSDRQGNPGELFF. The CDR3 nucleotides are TGTGCCAGCAGCGACCGACAGGGGAACCCCGGGGAGCTGTTTTTT.

V and J are TRBV5-1 and TRBJ2-7; no definite D call. The V gene lost 0 bases and the J gene lost 2 bases, with 12 bases spanning the gap. The CDR3 extends over 15 amino acids. CDR1 and CDR2 (germline): SGHRS, YFSETQ. CDR3 amino acids: CASSLAPGGTYEQYF. The CDR3 DNA reads TGCGCCAGCAGCTTGGCCCCAGGCGGAACCTACGAGCAGTACTTC.

The chain is built from TRBV27 and TRBJ2-4; TRBD2 matches at 7 bases. V trimming: 6 bases; J trimming: 1 base; junction bases outside the gene matches: 9. Germline V gene sequence: CDR1 MNHEY, CDR2 SMNVEV (reference sequence). CDR3 length: 16 residues. The CDR3: CASSPGEGRAKNIQYF. Here the CDR3 DNA reads TGTGCCAGCAGCCCTGGGGAGGGTAGGGCCAAAAACATTCAGTACTTC.

This chain joins TRBV4-1 and TRBJ1-1, with 12 bases identical to TRBD1. Per the germline V gene, CDR1 is MGHRA and CDR2 is YSYEKL. Losses at the gene ends were 1 base for V and 6 bases for J; bases not matched to a gene: 3. The CDR3 loop spans 15 amino acids. CDR3 sequence: CASSQGDRGPAEAFF. CDR3 in DNA: TGCGCCAGCAGCCAAGGGGACAGGGGGCCGGCTGAAGCTTTCTTT.

V gene TRBV6-1 combines with J gene TRBJ2-1, with 8 positions matching TRBD1. The germline gives CDR1 MNHNS, CDR2 SASEGT. The CDR3 contains 11 residues. The V segment lost 4 bases and the J segment 12 bases; nucleotides outside the gene matches: 2. CDR3 nucleotide sequence: TGTGCCAGCAGTGGGACAGGGTGGCAGTTCTTC. As protein: CASSGTGWQFF.

The rearrangement joins TRBV5-1 to TRBJ2-1; no clear D. Germline lookup yields CDR1 SGHRS and CDR2 YFSETQ. The CDR3 has 16 amino acids. Trimming removed 1 base at V and 1 base at J, with 12 bases between. CDR3 bases: TGCGCCAGCAGCTTGACTGTTATGGGATCCTACAATGAGCAGTTCTTC. Translating gives CASSLTVMGSYNEQFF. Variable domain in full (rest from reference TRBV5-1 and TRBJ2-1): KAGVTQTPRYLIKTRGQQVTLSCSPISGHRSVSWYQQTPGQGLQFLFEYFSETQRNKGNFPGRFSGRQFSNSRSEMNVSTLELGDSALYLCASSLTVMGSYNEQFFGPGTRLTVL.

The CDR3, as DNA: TGCGCCAGCAGCCAGGGGACAGGGGGAACTTATGGCTACACCTTC. Protein sequence: CASSQGTGGTYGYTF. This sequence joins TRBV4-3 and TRBJ1-2; 11 bases fit TRBD1. CDR3 size: 15 residues. Germline V gives CDR1 LGHNA, CDR2 YSLEER. The V gene end was trimmed by 3 bases and the J gene end by 5 bases; junction bases not matched to a gene: 5.

The chain couples TRBV7-2 to TRBJ1-3, with a weak D call TRBD1 (5 bases). Germline CDR1 is SGHTA and CDR2 is FQGNSA. Trimming shortened V by 1 base and J by 7 bases, and 5 bases separated the two germline ends. The CDR3 totals 12 residues. The CDR3 region is CASSLDRNTIYF. In DNA, the CDR3 is TGTGCCAGCAGCTTAGACAGGAACACCATATATTTT.

This chain uses TRBV9 with TRBJ2-7; D might be TRBD2 (6 bases). The germline gives CDR1 SGDLS, CDR2 YYNGEE. This CDR3 region has 15 residues. The V end was cut by 1 base, the J end by 5 bases, with 16 bases between. This CDR3 reads CASSVQPGVDNEQYF. The CDR3 DNA is TGTGCCAGCAGCGTACAGCCGGGAGTCGACAACGAGCAGTACTTC. The full variable domain, with the rest looked up from reference TRBV9 and TRBJ2-7, is DSGVTQTPKHLITATGQRVTLRCSPRSGDLSVYWYQQSLDQGLQFLIQYYNGEERAKGNILERFSAQQFPDLHSELNLSSLELGDSALYFCASSVQPGVDNEQYFGPGTRLTVT.

The chain recombines TRBV7-2 with TRBJ2-5; TRBD2 aligns across 10 bases. CDR1 and CDR2 (germline): SGHTA, FQGNSA. This CDR3 region has 15 residues. V trimming: 5 bases; J trimming: 5 bases; junction bases outside the gene matches: 8. CDR3 amino acids: CASSPSSGRGETQYF. The CDR3 region has the DNA TGTGCCAGCAGCCCCTCCAGCGGGAGGGGTGAGACCCAGTACTTC.

The chain has TRBV11-2 and TRBJ1-3, with TRBD1 as a possible D gene (5 bases). The CDR3 has 14 residues. Trimming pared 4 bases from V and 3 bases from J, leaving 10 bases between. Germline CDR1 reads SGHAT; CDR2 reads FQNNGV. The DNA of the CDR3 is TGTGCCAGCAGCTCCTGGGACGGTGGAAACACCATATATTTT. This gives the protein CASSSWDGGNTIYF.